This T cell receptor (beta chain) was identified in a study of Graves' ophthalmopathy and Graves' hyperthyroidism. About the research overall: Peripheral blood (taken before any treatment) was collected at initial diagnosis.

There are many counts of this clonotype. Its antigen remains unidentified. RNA transcripts yielded amplified TCR beta CDR3 regions. Following a first-round RT-PCR that used HTBI primers, a second-round multiplex PCR was carried out. TCRdb processed the multiplex PCR reads anew with MiXCR; each CDR3 protein has one entry. The sample contains about 740,000 distinct CDR3 sequences, 35% to 50% of which appear only once. Study conclusions and caveats: From stable hyperthyroidism, ophthalmopathy was separated by a 13-signature model with around 90% sensitivity and around 80% specificity.

CDR3 size: 12 residues. Germline V gives CDR1 SQVTM, CDR2 ANQGSEA. Trimming pared 7 bases from V and 5 bases from J, leaving 14 bases between. The sequence was collected from an adult man with Graves' ophthalmopathy. The chain links TRBV29-1 to TRBJ2-5; tentatively, D is TRBD2 (5 bases). Specimen: peripheral blood. The CDR3 sequence: CSAPSKRETQYF. DNA of the CDR3: TGCAGCGCCCCGTCTAAGCGGGAGACCCAGTACTTC.